One TCR beta chain is described in this entry. The CDR3 contains 16 residues. V lost 0 bases and J 9 bases, leaving 18 bases between the germline ends. Germline V gene sequence: CDR1 SGHVS, CDR2 FNYEAQ. This entry belongs to a study of blood T cell repertoires in COVID-19. Method: immunoSEQ multiplex PCR; TCRdb's copy keeps in-frame clones and lacks some. Of 83,000 or so clones listed, around nine tenths are singletons. V is TRBV7-6 and J is TRBJ2-1, with D perhaps matching TRBD1 (6 bases). This TCR was recovered from an elderly man with active or convalescent COVID-19. Material for sequencing was peripheral blood. The CDR3 protein is CASSLAMGARFVEQFF. CDR3 bases: TGTGCCAGCAGCTTAGCGATGGGGGCCCGGTTTGTTGAGCAGTTCTTC.